This T cell receptor beta chain came from a study of human T cells and chemical hapten exposure (dated by TCRdb to about 2021). For the study in its entirety: For sensitization, 2% DPC in acetone was applied to a roughly 2 cm by roughly 2 cm area of upper inner arm skin. For TCR sequencing, blood came from over 25 alopecia patients at anywhere from one to four time points (pre-sensitization, 2, 6 and 24 weeks). Blood was sampled from patients pre-sensitization (week 0) and at 2, 6 and about 24 weeks after DPC sensitization. The patient cohort, mostly female, included alopecia areata with under or over 50% scalp involvement, alopecia totalis and alopecia universalis. Patients additionally received weekly therapeutic DPC doses to the scalp throughout the approximately 24-week study period. This study followed changes in the peripheral blood TCR repertoire in vivo during primary and secondary sensitization of alopecia patients to the hapten diphenylcyclopropenone (DPC). Patch tests used Finn chambers with 0.01% DPC on the upper back, scored after 6 days by International Contact Dermatitis Research Group standards. Libraries were combined into a pool for sequencing, and differences in TCR yield between samples came mainly from small differences in library volumes within the pool.

The time point label of this sample denotes: pre-sensitization, week 0. The sample's treatment or condition label is to be understood as: therapeutic diphenylcyclopropenone sensitization with weekly scalp DPC. At every patch-test visit, the blood draw took place before the patch test was put on. Patients were considered eligible if aged 18 to 70, diagnosed with alopecia and deemed suitable for DPC therapy, and patients were excluded if pregnant. Total RNA was isolated from unfractionated whole blood collected in Tempus Blood RNA tubes. Overall study results and their limits: DPC sensitization did not change how many TCRs were above 1 in 1000 frequency, and no evidence was found of alterations in global repertoire structure. Repeated subsampling changed both the strength of the expansion versus patch-test correlation and the threshold at which that correlation became significant. All patients had alopecia, a presumed autoimmune disease, so their immune response might differ from that of healthy individuals. A positive correlation was found between the number of PT1 expanded TCRs and patch test score, with significance reached at thresholds 8, 16 and 32 but not 4. Compared with pre-sensitization or healthy control sets, expanded TCRs formed significantly more large CDR3 similarity clusters, which is consistent with antigen-driven responses.

This clonotype was observed at least ten times. There is no known antigen for this receptor. Base qualities are not at hand, and no much larger clone is one base apart. The library was obtained by RACE. Sequenced using a NextSeq 500. During library preparation, unique molecular identifiers were attached to individual cDNA molecules so that TCRs could be counted in a quantitative, reproducible way. Both TCR alpha and TCR beta chains were sequenced from each blood RNA sample. As for how the authors treated the data: The median number of TCRs per sample was approximately 96,000, ranging from about 23,224 to 700,000. V, J and CDR3 annotation of the TCR reads was carried out using the Decombinator software suite. To make PS versus PT1 abundance plots, every sample was subsampled to the same number of TCRs (28,000). TCRs were defined as expanded if absent before sensitization and observed at least eight times at the 2-week time point. TCRdb reanalyzed the raw reads on its own, using fastp at Q25 for trimming and MiXCR for clone calling, and kept in-frame beta chains. Rows with one shared CDR3 protein collapse into an entry with the most common genes and DNA. TCRdb's processing, not the authors', yielded these V and J calls. This sample gives about 300,000 distinct CDR3 sequences in total; 4.5% to 5.5% of them show up just once. Together, the top ten hold over 7% of the sample.

The CDR3 has 15 amino acids, counting the end cysteine and phenylalanine. Only the CDR3 portion is preserved as DNA: 45 bases, with reading frame beginning at the first base. V is trimmed back by 1 base and J by 6 bases, and the junction contains 5 bases that no gene match accounts for. From a lookup of the germline V gene, CDR1 and CDR2 are MDHEN and SYDVKM. The sequencing used whole blood, collected in connection with sensitization to the hapten diphenylcyclopropenone (DPC). The chain is encoded by TRBV28 joined to TRBJ1-5, and 8 bases in between align with TRBD1. This receptor was obtained from a woman under 30 with alopecia areata. Some clones in this sample may be carry-over from other donors' samples. The CDR3 in this case is CASSLSPRGPQPQHF. DNA sequence: TGTGCCAGCAGTTTATCGCCCAGGGGGCCTCAGCCCCAGCATTTT.